Below, 18 T cell receptor beta chains from the same sample are listed, as sequenced in a study of cytomegalovirus exposure and HLA in healthy donors. It was with 60 Vbeta and 13 Jbeta primers that the PCR ran. Sequencing was performed with immunoSEQ multiplex PCR; in TCRdb, only in-frame clones are kept and a portion is missing. The listing records approximately 110,000 clones. Sequencing used PBMCs. These receptors all come from a man between 18 and 29 years old in good health and CMV-seronegative.

The chain carries TRBV10-2 and TRBJ2-7; 11 bases fit TRBD2. Germline CDR1 reads WSHSY; CDR2 reads SAAADI. The CDR3 loop spans 16 amino acids. V lost 6 bases to trimming and J lost 7 bases; unmatched junction nucleotides: 14. The CDR3 spells CASSPNIAGGPIEQYF. CDR3 in DNA: TGCGCCAGCAGCCCAAATATAGCGGGAGGGCCGATTGAGCAGTACTTC.

This chain uses TRBV13 with TRBJ2-3; no definite D call. Trimming shortened V by 4 bases and J by 4 bases, and 3 bases separated the two germline ends. The CDR3 sequence is 11 residues long. The germline V gene has CDR1 PRHDT and CDR2 FYEKMQ (reference sequence). The CDR3 DNA reads as TGTGCCAGCAGCTCGGCAGATACGCAGTATTTT. Its translation is CASSSADTQYF.

This chain connects TRBV7-8 to TRBJ1-1; 8 positions agree with TRBD1. The V gene's germline CDR1 is SGHVS and CDR2 FQNEAQ. This CDR3 is built from 15 residues. V lost 5 bases, J lost 3 bases, and 8 bases stayed unmatched. This chain's CDR3 is CASSIDRGIDTEAFF. The CDR3 DNA is TGTGCCAGCAGCATTGACAGGGGAATAGACACTGAAGCTTTCTTT.

The chain employs TRBV19 and TRBJ2-1; 11 bases fit TRBD1. Germline loops: CDR1 LNHDA, CDR2 SQIVND (reference sequence). This CDR3 is 17 amino acids long. Trimming cost V 4 bases and J 5 bases; bases outside gene matches: 10. CDR3 in DNA: TGTGCCAGTAGTAAGGGACAGGGGGTTCTGTTGGACAATGAGCAGTTCTTC. It encodes CASSKGQGVLLDNEQFF.

This sequence joins TRBV5-6 and TRBJ2-7, with unresolved D. Germline CDR1 SGHDT, CDR2 YYEEEE. V lost 1 base, J lost 6 bases, and 17 bases lay in between. CDR3 length equals 15 residues. The CDR3 loop is CASSLFRGSPGEQYF. CDR3 in DNA: TGTGCCAGCAGCTTGTTTCGCGGTTCCCCCGGCGAGCAGTACTTC.

J is TRBJ2-7 and V is TRBV5-6; D ambiguous. The V end was cut by 1 base, the J end by 7 bases, with 9 bases between. The CDR3 has 12 amino acids. Germline values: CDR1 SGHDT, CDR2 YYEEEE. The CDR3 loop reads CASSLPFLEQYF. DNA of the CDR3: TGTGCCAGCAGCTTGCCCTTTTTGGAGCAGTACTTC.

The V gene is TRBV6-1, the J gene TRBJ1-1, with 8 bases aligning to TRBD1. Trimming removed 6 bases from V and 5 bases from J; junction bases left unmatched: 5. In germline, CDR1 is MNHNS, CDR2 SASEGT. The CDR3 is 13 residues long. The CDR3 sequence: CASRVTGGTEAFF. The CDR3 DNA reads TGTGCCAGCAGGGTAACAGGGGGAACTGAAGCTTTCTTT.

The chain employs TRBV21-1 and TRBJ1-2. TRBV21-1 is a pseudogene locus. This CDR3 has 16 residues. CDR3 in amino acids: CASSPVRGAQVDGYTF. CDR3 sequence (DNA): TGTGCCAGCAGCCCCGTGCGGGGGGCGCAGGTAGATGGCTACACCTTC.

J is TRBJ1-1 and V is TRBV5-1, with no clear D. The CDR3 runs to 11 residues. Trimming took 5 bases from V and 6 from J, leaving 8 bases between them. In germline, CDR1 is SGHRS, CDR2 YFSETQ. The CDR3 DNA follows: TGCGCCAGCAGATTTGGGCCTGAAGCTTTCTTT. This sequence encodes CASRFGPEAFF.

This chain links TRBV10-3 with TRBJ2-2; 8 bases align to TRBD1. Per the germline V gene, CDR1 is ENHRY and CDR2 is SYGVKD. The CDR3 runs 17 residues. V gave up 6 bases and J gave up 4 bases; unmatched junction bases: 13. This chain's CDR3 is CAISRGNSRGLTGELFF. In nucleotides, the CDR3 is TGTGCCATCAGCCGGGGGAACTCCAGGGGGCTCACCGGGGAGCTGTTTTTT.

This chain's CDR3 is CASSSLADSYNEQFF. CDR3 in DNA: TGCGCCAGCAGCTCACTAGCGGACTCCTACAATGAGCAGTTCTTC. The chain carries TRBV5-1 and TRBJ2-1; 8 bases map to TRBD2. The length of the CDR3 is 15 residues. The germline CDR1 and CDR2 sequences are SGHRS and YFSETQ. V dropped 3 bases and J dropped 0; count of bases not matched to a gene: 2. Combining the CDR3 with reference TRBV5-1 and TRBJ2-1 gives the whole variable domain KAGVTQTPRYLIKTRGQQVTLSCSPISGHRSVSWYQQTPGQGLQFLFEYFSETQRNKGNFPGRFSGRQFSNSRSEMNVSTLELGDSALYLCASSSLADSYNEQFFGPGTRLTVL.

The V and J genes are TRBV4-2 and TRBJ2-5, with TRBD2 matching over 7 bases. This CDR3 has 17 residues. With 1 base clipped from V and 5 bases from J, the junction kept 13 bases outside the gene matches. From germline, CDR1 is LGHNA and CDR2 YNFKEQ. CDR3 region: CASSQVDGRMPRETQYF. CDR3 DNA: TGTGCCAGCAGCCAAGTGGACGGGAGGATGCCTCGGGAGACCCAGTACTTC.

The chain carries TRBV19 and TRBJ1-1; D may be TRBD1 (5 bases). The length of the CDR3 is 15 residues. Trimming shortened V by 5 bases and J by 0 bases, and 13 bases separated the two germline ends. Germline CDR1 reads LNHDA; CDR2 reads SQIVND (reference sequence). This chain's CDR3 is CASSPYRNLNTEAFF. For the CDR3, the DNA is TGTGCCAGTAGTCCATACAGGAACCTGAACACTGAAGCTTTCTTT.

The rearrangement links TRBV5-5 to TRBJ1-1; TRBD1 is a possible D gene (5 bases). CDR1 and CDR2 (germline): SGHKS, YYEKEE (reference sequence). The length of the CDR3 is 11 residues. Trimming left V 4 bases short and J 8 bases short, with 9 bases between. The CDR3 loop reads CASSRGLEAFF. The CDR3, as DNA: TGTGCCAGCAGCCGGGGGTTAGAAGCTTTCTTT.

This chain links TRBV12-5 with TRBJ2-3, with a possible D match to TRBD1 (6 bases). V was cut by 7 bases and J by 2 bases, with 16 bases left in between. This CDR3 contains 15 residues. Germline loops: CDR1 LGHNT, CDR2 FRNRAP. DNA of the CDR3: TGTGCTAGTGCCCCTTCGGACAGATTCACAGATACGCAGTATTTT. Translation: CASAPSDRFTDTQYF.

J is TRBJ2-2 and V is TRBV5-1; TRBD2 aligns across 13 bases. This CDR3 is 19 amino acids long. Unmatched junction bases numbered 9, after V lost 0 bases and J lost 4 bases. Germline CDR1 and CDR2: SGHRS and YFSETQ. CDR3 residues: CASSLGFSTSGRATGELFF. CDR3 DNA sequence: TGCGCCAGCAGCTTGGGGTTCTCCACTAGCGGGAGGGCCACCGGGGAGCTGTTTTTT.

The CDR3 DNA reads as TGTGCCAGCAGCTTAGGACCCCGAGGCGCCCTCAATCAGCCCCAGCATTTT. Its translation: CASSLGPRGALNQPQHF. The chain links TRBV7-6 to TRBJ1-5; the D is unclear. Trimming took off 1 base at V and 3 bases at J, with 16 bases between the two ends. Germline V CDR1 and CDR2: SGHVS, FNYEAQ. The CDR3 length is 17 residues. Drawing the rest from reference TRBV7-6 and TRBJ1-5, the complete variable domain is GAGVSQSPRYKVTKRGQDVALRCDPISGHVSLYWYRQALGQGPEFLTYFNYEAQQDKSGLPNDRFSAERPEGSISTLTIQRTEQRDSAMYRCASSLGPRGALNQPQHFGDGTRLSIL.

The V call is TRBV7-2, the J call TRBJ2-5, with TRBD2 matching over 14 bases. Unmatched junction bases numbered 3, after V lost 1 base and J lost 8 bases. The CDR3 consists of 15 residues. Germline V gene sequence: CDR1 SGHTA, CDR2 FQGNSA. DNA for the CDR3: TGTGCCAGCAGCTTAGGGACTAGCGGGGGGAAAACCCAGTACTTC. It is translated as CASSLGTSGGKTQYF. The whole variable domain, remainder taken from reference TRBV7-2 and TRBJ2-5, is GAGVSQSPSNKVTEKGKDVELRCDPISGHTALYWYRQSLGQGLEFLIYFQGNSAPDKSGLPSDRFSAERTGGSVSTLTIQRTQQEDSAVYLCASSLGTSGGKTQYFGPGTRLLVL.